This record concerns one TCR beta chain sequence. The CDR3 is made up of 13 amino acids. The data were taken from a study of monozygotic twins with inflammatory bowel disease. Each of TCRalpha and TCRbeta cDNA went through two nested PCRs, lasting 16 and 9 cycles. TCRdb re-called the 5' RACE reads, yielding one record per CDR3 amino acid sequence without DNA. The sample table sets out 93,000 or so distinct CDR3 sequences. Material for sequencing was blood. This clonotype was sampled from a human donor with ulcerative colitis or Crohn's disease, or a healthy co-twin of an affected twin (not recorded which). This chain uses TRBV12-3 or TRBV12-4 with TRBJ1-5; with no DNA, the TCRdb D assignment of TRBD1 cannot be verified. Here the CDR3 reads CASSPGSNQPQHF.